The 8 T cell receptor beta chains presented below share a single source sample, sequenced in a study of cytotoxic CD8 clonotypes in ibrutinib-treated CLL. Data came from immunoSEQ multiplex PCR; TCRdb stores just in-frame clones and leaves some out. The table includes about 120,000 clones, about 53% detected once. The starting material was PBMCs, obtained after 24 months of ibrutinib treatment. All receptors come from a human donor with chronic lymphocytic leukemia.

The chain carries TRBV5-1 and TRBJ2-1, with D uncertain. The germline V gene has CDR1 SGHRS and CDR2 YFSETQ. Trimming left V 4 bases short and J 2 bases short, with 4 bases between. The CDR3 has 12 residues. The CDR3 loop is CASSRAYNEQFF. The CDR3 DNA reads TGCGCCAGCAGCCGGGCCTACAATGAGCAGTTCTTC.

The CDR3 nucleotides are TGTGCCAGCAGCGATATTCACTATGGCTACACCTTC. Protein sequence: CASSDIHYGYTF. The chain is built from TRBV9 and TRBJ1-2; D remains unclear. V lost 3 bases to trimming and J lost 3 bases, with 6 bases between them. Per germline, CDR1 SGDLS and CDR2 YYNGEE. This CDR3 contains 12 residues. Full variable domain (remainder filled in from reference TRBV9 and TRBJ1-2): DSGVTQTPKHLITATGQRVTLRCSPRSGDLSVYWYQQSLDQGLQFLIQYYNGEERAKGNILERFSAQQFPDLHSELNLSSLELGDSALYFCASSDIHYGYTFGSGTRLTVV.

This sequence joins TRBV7-2 and TRBJ1-2; the D is unclear. Per the germline V gene, CDR1 is SGHTA and CDR2 is FQGNSA. V was cut by 6 bases and J by 7 bases, with 18 bases left in between. The CDR3 consists of 14 residues. CDR3 residues: CASSPGGAGRGYTF. CDR3 coding DNA: TGTGCCAGCAGTCCGGGAGGAGCCGGGCGTGGCTACACCTTC.

The chain combines TRBV9 with TRBJ1-4; D unclear. The V end was cut by 4 bases, the J end by 8 bases, with 18 bases between. The CDR3 totals 15 residues. Germline V gives CDR1 SGDLS, CDR2 YYNGEE. For the CDR3, the DNA is TGTGCCAGCAGCCCCAAGGGAGTGAGAGGGGAAAAACTGTTTTTT. Amino acid sequence: CASSPKGVRGEKLFF.

V is TRBV5-1 and J is TRBJ2-2; D is unresolved. With 3 bases removed from V and 4 bases from J, the gap between germline ends came to 7 bases. There are 13 residues in the CDR3. CDR1 and CDR2 from the germline V gene are SGHRS and YFSETQ. For the CDR3, the DNA is TGCGCCAGCAGCTCGGGTTTCACCGGGGAGCTGTTTTTT. It specifies CASSSGFTGELFF. The variable domain in full, with the rest retrieved from reference TRBV5-1 and TRBJ2-2, is KAGVTQTPRYLIKTRGQQVTLSCSPISGHRSVSWYQQTPGQGLQFLFEYFSETQRNKGNFPGRFSGRQFSNSRSEMNVSTLELGDSALYLCASSSGFTGELFFGEGSRLTVL.

This clone was observed a single time. V is TRBV5-6 and J is TRBJ1-4, with 8 bases that match TRBD1. The V segment lost 4 bases and the J segment 10 bases; nucleotides outside the gene matches: 15. There are 16 residues in the CDR3. Germline V gene data show CDR1 as SGHDT and CDR2 as YYEEEE. The chain's CDR3 is CASSPWTGFDGSKLFF. The CDR3 coding sequence is TGTGCCAGCAGCCCCTGGACAGGGTTCGACGGGTCAAAACTGTTTTTT.

The sample holds a few counts of this clone. J is TRBJ2-3 and V is TRBV29-1; 11 nucleotides match TRBD2. In germline, CDR1 is SQVTM, CDR2 ANQGSEA. V was pared by 4 bases and J by 1 base, with 7 bases of the junction left unmatched. This CDR3 has 16 residues. CDR3 nucleotide sequence: TGCAGCGTTGGACGCATAGCGGGGGGGCGCACAGATACGCAGTATTTT. Translating gives CSVGRIAGGRTDTQYF.

This clone was seen more than once but under ten times. V gene TRBV9 combines with J gene TRBJ2-5; D possibly matches TRBD1 or TRBD2 (5 bases each). Trimming took off 0 bases at V and 5 bases at J, with 8 bases between the two ends. Germline values: CDR1 SGDLS, CDR2 YYNGEE. This CDR3 contains 13 residues. The CDR3 sequence is CASSVGGRETQYF. The CDR3 DNA reads as TGTGCCAGCAGCGTAGGGGGACGGGAGACCCAGTACTTC.